Below are 31 T cell receptor beta chains sequenced from a single sample in a study of cytomegalovirus exposure and HLA in healthy donors. TCRdb's copy holds only in-frame clones and misses some; the assay was immunoSEQ multiplex PCR. The table includes about 110,000 clones, roughly 90% detected once. Specimen: PBMCs. These receptors originate from a woman younger than 45 in good health and CMV-seropositive.

The chain uses TRBV2 and TRBJ2-7; TRBD1 agrees at 8 bases. V was pared by 6 bases and J by 1 base, with 2 bases of the junction left unmatched. Germline CDR1 and CDR2: SNHLY and FYNNEI. The CDR3 runs to 13 residues. This chain's CDR3 is CASSRQGSYEQYF. The CDR3, as DNA: TGTGCCAGCAGCCGACAGGGGTCCTACGAGCAGTACTTC.

This clone appeared a few times. This chain connects TRBV5-1 to TRBJ2-1, with 8 bases aligning to TRBD2. Trimming at V came to 10 bases and at J to 0 bases, leaving 9 bases not matched to a gene. Germline V CDR1 and CDR2: SGHRS, YFSETQ. The CDR3 has 15 residues. The CDR3 protein is CASQLAVSSYNEQFF. DNA for the CDR3: TGCGCCTCCCAACTAGCGGTGAGCTCCTACAATGAGCAGTTCTTC.

The chain has TRBV30 and TRBJ2-6; 9 nucleotides line up with TRBD1. The CDR3 contains 17 residues. V shed 1 base, J shed 1 base, and the junction held 5 bases outside the gene matches. Germline CDR1 GTSNPN, CDR2 SVGIG (reference sequence). In DNA form, the CDR3 reads TGTGCCTGGAGTGCCCACAGGGGGCAATCTGGGGCCAACGTCCTGACTTTC. Amino acids: CAWSAHRGQSGANVLTF.

The sample holds a few counts of this clone. V is TRBV5-1 and J is TRBJ2-3; 8 bases align to TRBD1. From germline, CDR1 is SGHRS and CDR2 YFSETQ. Trimming at V came to 7 bases and at J to 4 bases, leaving 5 bases not matched to a gene. This CDR3 region has 13 residues. The CDR3 sequence is CASGTGPPDTQYF. CDR3 sequence (DNA): TGCGCCAGCGGGACAGGTCCGCCAGATACGCAGTATTTT.

The count of this clone is one. The chain is built from TRBV15 and TRBJ2-3; TRBD1 is a possible D gene (5 bases). Looked up from germline, CDR1 is LNHNV and CDR2 is YYDKDF (reference sequence). The CDR3 consists of 14 residues. Trimming cost V 4 bases and J 4 bases, with 12 bases left between them. The CDR3 sequence: CATSTLVGADTQYF. DNA for the CDR3: TGTGCCACCAGCACCCTAGTAGGGGCAGATACGCAGTATTTT.

In DNA, the CDR3 is TGTGCCAGCAGTTTACGGCAGACATATGGCTACACCTTC. Translated, it gives CASSLRQTYGYTF. The chain links TRBV6-1 to TRBJ1-2, with D hard to call. Germline V gene lookup returns CDR1 MNHNS and CDR2 SASEGT. This CDR3 contains 13 residues. Trimming stripped 5 bases from V and 5 bases from J, with 12 bases between.

This sequence joins TRBV6-1 and TRBJ1-5; D call uncertain. CDR3 length: 14 residues. Germline CDR1 MNHNS, CDR2 SASEGT. With 2 bases removed from V and 3 bases from J, the gap between germline ends came to 8 bases. CDR3 region: CASSEPDTNQPQHF. The CDR3 DNA reads TGTGCCAGCAGTGAACCCGACACCAATCAGCCCCAGCATTTT.

The rearrangement uses TRBV9 and TRBJ2-5; D is perhaps TRBD2 (6 bases). V dropped 3 bases and J dropped 1 base, with 10 bases sitting between them. This CDR3 region has 14 residues. Germline assignment: CDR1 SGDLS and CDR2 YYNGEE. CDR3 in DNA: TGTGCCAGCAGCGAGACTAGTTCCCAAGAGACCCAGTACTTC. Translation: CASSETSSQETQYF.

The chain employs TRBV4-3 and TRBJ2-5; 9 bases align to TRBD1. The ends lost 2 bases at V and 5 bases at J; junction bases unmatched: 9. The CDR3 covers 16 residues. Germline CDR1 is LGHNA and CDR2 is YSLEER. The CDR3 DNA reads as TGCGCCAGCAGCCAAACCGGGACAGGGATCACGGAGACCCAGTACTTC. Its translation is CASSQTGTGITETQYF.

This clone has only one observation. The chain is built from TRBV29-1 and TRBJ2-7, with a tentative D call TRBD2 (5 bases). The V gene lost 6 bases and the J gene lost 2 bases, with 14 bases spanning the gap. The CDR3 runs 13 residues. The germline CDR1 and CDR2 sequences are SQVTM and ANQGSEA. Written as DNA, the CDR3 is TGCAGCGTCATAGAGGGAACCACCTACGAGCAGTACTTC. As protein: CSVIEGTTYEQYF.

V usage is TRBV6-5 and J usage is TRBJ2-2; no definite D call. This CDR3 contains 13 residues. The germline gives CDR1 MNHEY, CDR2 SVGAGI. V lost 5 bases, J lost 0 bases, and 4 bases lay in between. The chain's CDR3 is CASSRSNTGELFF. CDR3 in DNA: TGTGCCAGCAGTCGGTCGAACACCGGGGAGCTGTTTTTT.

The CDR3 nucleotides read TGTGCCAGCAGCTTATATTTAGCGGGAGGGCCATATGAGCAGTTCTTC. Its protein product is CASSLYLAGGPYEQFF. The chain combines TRBV7-6 with TRBJ2-1, with TRBD2 matching 11 bases. The CDR3 extends over 16 amino acids. V shed 2 bases and J 8 bases; nucleotides not matched to a gene: 8. Germline V gene lookup returns CDR1 SGHVS and CDR2 FNYEAQ.

V gene TRBV25-1 combines with J gene TRBJ1-2; D unclear. The V gene's germline CDR1 is MGHDK and CDR2 SYGVNS. The CDR3 is 12 residues long. V lost 9 bases and J 3 bases, leaving 11 bases between the germline ends. In DNA form, the CDR3 reads TGTGCCAGTTCGTCCTTCCACTATGGCTACACCTTC. Translated: CASSSFHYGYTF.

The chain carries TRBV5-6 and TRBJ1-2, with D perhaps TRBD1 (5 bases). V was cut by 5 bases and J by 4 bases, with 15 bases left in between. This CDR3 comprises 14 residues. Germline assignment: CDR1 SGHDT and CDR2 YYEEEE. CDR3: CASRSLADTYGYTF. CDR3 sequence (DNA): TGTGCCAGCAGAAGCTTGGCGGACACCTATGGCTACACCTTC. The complete variable domain, with remaining parts taken from reference TRBV5-6 and TRBJ1-2, reads DAGVTQSPTHLIKTRGQQVTLRCSPKSGHDTVSWYQQALGQGPQFIFQYYEEEERQRGNFPDRFSGHQFPNYSSELNVNALLLGDSALYLCASRSLADTYGYTFGSGTRLTVV.

The V and J genes are TRBV6-5 and TRBJ2-4; 9 bases line up with TRBD1. J lost 0 bases, V lost 6 bases, and 3 bases had no gene match. Germline assignment: CDR1 MNHEY and CDR2 SVGAGI. The CDR3 length is 15 residues. Here the CDR3 reads CASRQGALAKNIQYF. The CDR3 region has the DNA TGTGCCAGCAGACAGGGGGCGTTAGCCAAAAACATTCAGTACTTC.

V gene TRBV27 combines with J gene TRBJ1-4; D is possibly TRBD1 (5 bases). Germline assignment: CDR1 MNHEY and CDR2 SMNVEV (reference sequence). The CDR3 consists of 15 residues. The ends were cut back, 4 bases at V and 9 bases at J, with 18 bases in the middle. CDR3 nucleotide sequence: TGTGCCAGCAGTTCCCACCGGGACGGAGGGAAAAAACTGTTTTTT. Protein product: CASSSHRDGGKKLFF.

The chain combines TRBV19 with TRBJ1-5; TRBD1 matches 8 bases. The trim removed 4 bases at V and 5 bases at J, leaving 4 bases unmatched. Germline-derived CDR1 and CDR2 are LNHDA and SQIVND (reference sequence). CDR3 length: 14 amino acids. The CDR3: CASSNQGAYQPQHF. DNA for the CDR3: TGTGCCAGTAGTAATCAGGGGGCATATCAGCCCCAGCATTTT.

Remarks on this clone: One end of the junction varies from germline; a read error may be responsible. The chain recombines TRBV2 with TRBJ2-7; 11 bases agree with TRBD1. The CDR3 sequence is 15 residues long. CDR1 and CDR2 from the germline V gene are SNHLY and FYNNEI. In DNA, the CDR3 is TGTGCCAGCAGGGAAGGACAGGGGGCGGTATACGAGCAGTACTTC. Its protein product is CASREGQGAVYEQYF.

The chain has TRBV15 and TRBJ2-5, with a weak D call TRBD2 (5 bases). V was pared by 3 bases and J by 0 bases, with 5 bases between. CDR1 and CDR2 (germline): LNHNV, YYDKDF (reference sequence). The CDR3 has 13 residues. Here the CDR3 DNA reads TGTGCCACCAGCAGCGGGGACCAAGAGACCCAGTACTTC. This codes for CATSSGDQETQYF. Using reference TRBV15 and TRBJ2-5 for the parts outside the CDR3, the full variable domain is DAMVIQNPRYQVTQFGKPVTLSCSQTLNHNVMYWYQQKSSQAPKLLFHYYDKDFNNEADTPDNFQSRRPNTSFCFLDIRSPGLGDTAMYLCATSSGDQETQYFGPGTRLLVL.

The chain joins TRBV19 to TRBJ1-5; 11 bases align to TRBD1. J was trimmed by 7 bases and V by 3 bases; bases with no gene match: 5. Looked up from germline, CDR1 is LNHDA and CDR2 is SQIVND (reference sequence). The CDR3 has 15 residues. This CDR3 is CASSIGTGGGQPQHF. In DNA form, the CDR3 reads TGTGCCAGTAGTATTGGGACAGGGGGAGGACAGCCCCAGCATTTT.

The chain joins TRBV7-9 to TRBJ2-2, with D possibly being TRBD2 (5 bases). This CDR3 contains 15 residues. The V end was cut by 1 base, the J end by 1 base, with 7 bases between. The germline gives CDR1 SEHNR, CDR2 FQNEAQ (reference sequence). The CDR3: CASSLVSGNTGELFF. Written as DNA, the CDR3 is TGTGCCAGCAGCTTAGTAAGCGGGAACACCGGGGAGCTGTTTTTT.

This CDR3 reads CASSQTVHEQFF. The DNA for the CDR3 is TGTGCCAGCAGCCAGACAGTCCATGAGCAGTTCTTC. This chain joins TRBV7-9 and TRBJ2-1; a possible D gene is TRBD1 (5 bases). V lost 5 bases and J 8 bases, leaving 10 bases between the germline ends. Germline V gene lookup returns CDR1 SEHNR and CDR2 FQNEAQ (reference sequence). This CDR3 region has 12 residues.

V is TRBV2 and J is TRBJ2-6; maybe TRBD1 (6 bases). Deletions cut 2 bases from V and 5 bases from J, with 22 bases between. The germline CDR1 and CDR2 sequences are SNHLY and FYNNEI. This CDR3 spans 19 amino acids. CDR3 region: CASSERVRGRASRANVLTF. The CDR3 coding sequence is TGTGCCAGCAGTGAAAGGGTCAGGGGTAGAGCTTCTCGGGCCAACGTCCTGACTTTC.

This rearrangement joins TRBV7-9 to TRBJ2-1, with 8 nucleotides matching TRBD2. The CDR3 sequence is 14 residues long. Germline V gene lookup returns CDR1 SEHNR and CDR2 FQNEAQ (reference sequence). J gave up 4 bases and V 5 bases, and 4 bases lay outside the gene matches. The CDR3 here is CASSRSGDYNEQFF. In DNA, the CDR3 is TGTGCCAGCAGCCGTAGCGGGGATTACAATGAGCAGTTCTTC.

The rearrangement uses TRBV15 and TRBJ2-7; weak D call: TRBD2 (6 bases). V was cut by 6 bases and J by 0 bases, with 18 bases left in between. Germline loops: CDR1 LNHNV, CDR2 YYDKDF (reference sequence). The CDR3 runs 16 residues. The CDR3 nucleotides are TGTGCCACCAGGCGAGGACGCGGGACGAGCTCCTACGAGCAGTACTTC. Its translation: CATRRGRGTSSYEQYF.

This clone was seen once. This rearrangement joins TRBV7-7 to TRBJ2-2, with a weak D call TRBD2 (5 bases). Germline V lookup: CDR1 SSHAT, CDR2 FNYEAQ (reference sequence). Trimming shortened V by 4 bases and J by 7 bases, and 7 bases separated the two germline ends. CDR3 length: 12 residues. For the CDR3, the DNA is TGTGCCAGCAGCTCCGAGGGCGGGGAGCTGTTTTTT. This encodes CASSSEGGELFF.

The chain is built from TRBV2 and TRBJ2-6; weak D call: TRBD1 (6 bases). Trimming pared 7 bases from V and 0 bases from J, leaving 7 bases between. CDR1 SNHLY and CDR2 FYNNEI come from the germline V gene. The length of the CDR3 is 14 residues. The CDR3 region is CASNRASGANVLTF. In DNA, the CDR3 is TGTGCCAGCAACAGGGCCTCTGGGGCCAACGTCCTGACTTTC.

This clone was detected a few times. CDR3 loop: CAWSAEWGYTF. Written as DNA, the CDR3 is TGTGCCTGGAGTGCGGAGTGGGGCTACACCTTC. This chain joins TRBV30 and TRBJ1-2; D is uncertain. The CDR3 is 11 amino acids. Germline V gene data show CDR1 as GTSNPN and CDR2 as SVGIG (reference sequence). Trimming left V 1 base short and J 8 bases short, with 8 bases between.

The chain recombines TRBV4-3 with TRBJ1-5; the D is unclear. The length of the CDR3 is 13 residues. Trimming stripped 0 bases from V and 11 bases from J, with 11 bases between. Germline V gene data show CDR1 as LGHNA and CDR2 as YSLEER. DNA of the CDR3: TGCGCCAGCAGCCAAGAGACGGCGGCGGCCCAGCATTTT. This gives the protein CASSQETAAAQHF.

For the CDR3, the DNA is TGTGCCAGCAGCCAAGTAGCGAAGGGGGGGAATGAGCAGTTCTTC. This codes for CASSQVAKGGNEQFF. The chain combines TRBV4-2 with TRBJ2-1, with D perhaps TRBD2 (7 bases). Deletions cut 1 base from V and 7 bases from J, with 14 bases between. The germline CDR1 and CDR2 sequences are LGHNA and YNFKEQ. CDR3 length equals 15 residues.

CDR3 loop: CASSQGTSAIDEQFF. CDR3 in DNA: TGTGCCAGCAGCCAAGGGACTAGTGCGATCGATGAGCAGTTCTTC. J is TRBJ2-1 and V is TRBV4-2; 7 bases fit TRBD2. V trimming: 1 base; J trimming: 8 bases; junction bases outside the gene matches: 8. Germline V gene sequence: CDR1 LGHNA, CDR2 YNFKEQ. The CDR3 runs 15 residues.